This T cell receptor beta chain was retrieved from a study of spatial heterogeneity in lung cancer. In regard to this clonotype: Its matching antigen is unknown. It may be a read error: a sequence one base away is much more abundant. Since it is a stray read in a library aimed at alpha chains, this beta chain has a size that is not meaningful.

Time point of the sample: sample taken at primary tumor resection. Individual TCR cDNA molecules each bore their own unique molecular identifier. TCRdb fed the 5' RACE reads into MiXCR, producing one record per CDR3 protein. The sample consists of about 5,100 distinct CDR3 sequences, approximately 5.8% of them appearing once. Study-wide results and caveats: Within tumors, counts of expanded alpha and beta TCRs tracked tumor mutation counts.

Germline lookup yields CDR1 SGHTA and CDR2 FQGTGA. The CDR3 length is 17 residues. The input for sequencing was lung tumor tissue, taken at surgery. This sequence was found in a female donor with early-stage non-small cell lung cancer. The chain employs TRBV7-3 and TRBJ2-3; D assignment may be TRBD1 or TRBD2 (5 bases each). CDR3 loop: CAGSSDLGTTGGDTQYF. The CDR3 bases are TGTGCCGGCAGCTCCGACCTCGGGACGACGGGCGGAGATACGCAGTATTTT.